This entry lists 21 T cell receptor beta chains sequenced from one sample in a study of post-analysis software for immune sequencing data (dated by TCRdb to the mid-2010s). Antigen specificity for these receptors is unknown. What the study reported, not specific to this receptor: Patients showed significantly higher frequencies than controls for a handful of TRBV segments, among them TRBV5-6, TRBV5-1 and TRBV20-1.

The protocol used for the library was PCR. The run used an Illumina HiSeq 2500. To reduce PCR and sequencing biases, unique molecular identifiers were built into the TCR beta cDNA libraries. The raw public data were reprocessed by TCRdb itself: fastp quality trimming at Q25, MiXCR clonotype calling, in-frame beta chains only. All rows with the same CDR3 protein become a single entry with the most common DNA and genes. For this sample the table gives 650,000 to 850,000 distinct CDR3 sequences, of which approximately 50% were detected only once. The top ten clones comprise 4.6% of the sample. The sample consisted of blood. These receptor sequences come from a girl aged 10-17 years with multiple sclerosis.

The chain links TRBV6-5 to TRBJ2-3; 9 bases fit TRBD1. This CDR3 contains 14 residues. The germline gives CDR1 MNHEY, CDR2 SVGAGI. J gave up 1 base and V 6 bases, and 2 bases lay outside the gene matches. The CDR3 coding sequence is TGTGCCAGCAGACGGGACAGGGGCACAGATACGCAGTATTTT. This sequence encodes CASRRDRGTDTQYF.

This clonotype showed up just a few times. The chain couples TRBV29-1 to TRBJ2-4, with D unresolved. This CDR3 spans 13 amino acids. Trimming took 3 bases from V and 0 from J, leaving 6 bases between them. The germline V gene has CDR1 SQVTM and CDR2 ANQGSEA. The CDR3 DNA sequence: TGCAGCGTTGATCGGATAGCCAAAAACATTCAGTACTTC. As protein: CSVDRIAKNIQYF.

The chain is built from TRBV14 and TRBJ2-7; perhaps TRBD2 as D (5 bases). The V gene lost 4 bases and the J gene lost 2 bases, with 12 bases spanning the gap. Germline CDR1 is SGHDN and CDR2 is FVKESK. The CDR3 totals 14 residues. This chain's CDR3 is CASSLRERPYEQYF. CDR3 coding DNA: TGTGCCAGCAGCCTAAGGGAGCGTCCCTACGAGCAGTACTTC.

The chain carries TRBV4-1 and TRBJ2-3; D unclear. This CDR3 comprises 17 residues. V lost 1 base and J 2 bases, leaving 16 bases between the germline ends. Germline V CDR1 and CDR2: MGHRA, YSYEKL. The CDR3 sequence is CASSQGAARQYTDTQYF. DNA for the CDR3: TGCGCCAGCAGCCAAGGGGCGGCGCGGCAGTACACAGATACGCAGTATTTT.

The gene calls are TRBV5-1 and TRBJ2-4, with 7 bases identical to TRBD1. CDR1 SGHRS and CDR2 YFSETQ come from the germline V gene. CDR3 length equals 16 residues. V shed 0 bases, J shed 2 bases, and the junction held 5 bases outside the gene matches. This CDR3 reads CASSLEGALTKNIQYF. The CDR3 DNA reads TGCGCCAGCAGCTTGGAGGGGGCTCTGACCAAAAACATTCAGTACTTC.

The V and J genes are TRBV4-1 and TRBJ1-4, with 8 bases aligning to TRBD1. V lost 4 bases and J lost 8; bases outside the gene matches: 9. CDR3 size: 15 residues. Germline CDR1 and CDR2: MGHRA and YSYEKL. As DNA, the CDR3 is TGCGCCAGCAGCCTAACAGGGGGTCCTGAGGAAAAACTGTTTTTT. Its protein is CASSLTGGPEEKLFF.

The V call is TRBV7-8, the J call TRBJ2-7; D not resolved. CDR3 length: 14 residues. Germline V lookup: CDR1 SGHVS, CDR2 FQNEAQ. Trimming shortened V by 0 bases and J by 3 bases, and 9 bases separated the two germline ends. This CDR3 is CASSLARWGYEQYF. CDR3 in DNA: TGTGCCAGCAGCTTAGCGCGGTGGGGCTACGAGCAGTACTTC.

The rearrangement joins TRBV5-1 to TRBJ2-7; TRBD1 aligns across 7 bases. The closer fit of TRBJ2-1 to the DNA end suggests the J call may be wrong. This CDR3 has 13 residues. Germline loops: CDR1 SGHRS, CDR2 YFSETQ. This chain's CDR3 is CATKAQGVSEQFF. For the CDR3, the DNA is TGCGCCACCAAGGCGCAGGGGGTGTCCGAGCAGTTCTTC.

The V gene is TRBV5-1, the J gene TRBJ2-1, with no clear D. Trimming removed 0 bases from V and 2 bases from J, with 6 bases in between. Germline loops: CDR1 SGHRS, CDR2 YFSETQ. CDR3 size: 14 residues. Written as DNA, the CDR3 is TGCGCCAGCAGCTTGGGACGGACCTACAATGAGCAGTTCTTC. The encoded protein is CASSLGRTYNEQFF. Full variable domain (missing parts from reference TRBV5-1 and TRBJ2-1): KAGVTQTPRYLIKTRGQQVTLSCSPISGHRSVSWYQQTPGQGLQFLFEYFSETQRNKGNFPGRFSGRQFSNSRSEMNVSTLELGDSALYLCASSLGRTYNEQFFGPGTRLTVL.

J is TRBJ2-7 and V is TRBV14; the match to TRBD2 covers 8 bases. V trimming: 4 bases; J trimming: 0 bases; junction bases outside the gene matches: 8. There are 16 residues in the CDR3. Germline loops: CDR1 SGHDN, CDR2 FVKESK. In nucleotides, the CDR3 is TGTGCCAGCAGCCTCCTAAGCGGGGGAAGCTCCTACGAGCAGTACTTC. This codes for CASSLLSGGSSYEQYF.

V usage is TRBV7-6 and J usage is TRBJ2-3, with D hard to call. The ends were cut back, 4 bases at V and 8 bases at J, with 10 bases in the middle. This CDR3 contains 12 residues. The germline V gene has CDR1 SGHVS and CDR2 FNYEAQ. This chain's CDR3 is CASSWHGTTQYF. CDR3 nucleotides: TGTGCCAGCAGCTGGCATGGTACTACGCAGTATTTT.

The V and J genes are TRBV6-5 and TRBJ2-7; the match to TRBD2 covers 12 bases. Trimming at V came to 2 bases and at J to 2 bases, leaving 13 bases not matched to a gene. The CDR3 is made up of 19 amino acids. Germline V gene lookup returns CDR1 MNHEY and CDR2 SVGAGI. The CDR3 reads CASSYRALAGGPGAYEQYF. As DNA, the CDR3 is TGTGCCAGCAGTTACCGGGCCCTAGCGGGAGGGCCGGGGGCCTACGAGCAGTACTTC.

The genes are TRBV20-1 and TRBJ1-5, with D possibly TRBD1 on 5 matching bases. V lost 5 bases, J lost 0 bases, and 11 bases lay in between. The CDR3 is 14 amino acids. Germline CDR1 reads DFQATT; CDR2 reads SNEGSKA (reference sequence). CDR3 DNA: TGCAGTGCTTTAAACAGGAATAGCAATCAGCCCCAGCATTTT. Protein product: CSALNRNSNQPQHF.

The chain is built from TRBV6-2 or TRBV6-3 and TRBJ2-5; D is possibly TRBD1 (6 bases). Germline loops: CDR1 MNHEY, CDR2 SVGEGT. V lost 6 bases, J lost 0 bases, and 14 bases lay in between. The CDR3 runs 15 residues. The CDR3 here is CASRTDRRYQETQYF. DNA of the CDR3: TGTGCCAGCAGAACGGACAGAAGGTACCAAGAGACCCAGTACTTC.

The gene calls are TRBV20-1 and TRBJ2-3; D gene uncertain. This CDR3 has 12 residues. V was pared by 3 bases and J by 3 bases, with 7 bases between. Germline CDR1 and CDR2: DFQATT and SNEGSKA (reference sequence). DNA of the CDR3: TGCAGTGCTAGTCCTATGACAGATACGCAGTATTTT. This codes for CSASPMTDTQYF.

The gene calls are TRBV6-1 and TRBJ2-7; D is ambiguous. This CDR3 is built from 13 residues. Trimming pared 3 bases from V and 2 bases from J, leaving 8 bases between. Germline CDR1 is MNHNS and CDR2 is SASEGT. In DNA, the CDR3 is TGTGCCAGCAGTGATGGGCCTGCCTACGAGCAGTACTTC. As protein: CASSDGPAYEQYF.

The J gene is TRBJ2-1, the V gene TRBV7-3, with 11 bases fitting TRBD2. CDR1 SGHTA and CDR2 FQGTGA come from the germline V gene. The V gene end was trimmed by 3 bases and the J gene end by 2 bases; junction bases not matched to a gene: 6. There are 17 residues in the CDR3. In DNA, the CDR3 is TGTGCCAGCAGCTTGAATAGCGGGAGGGGCCCCTACAATGAGCAGTTCTTC. This gives the protein CASSLNSGRGPYNEQFF.

The gene calls are TRBV6-5 and TRBJ2-3; no reliable D call. Germline V gene data show CDR1 as MNHEY and CDR2 as SVGAGI. Trimming removed 7 bases from V and 4 bases from J, with 6 bases in between. The CDR3 has 11 residues. For the CDR3, the DNA is TGTGCCAGCATGCAATCAGATACGCAGTATTTT. Translation gives CASMQSDTQYF.

V is TRBV9 and J is TRBJ2-1; tentatively, D is TRBD1 or TRBD2 (5 bases each). The V gene's germline CDR1 is SGDLS and CDR2 YYNGEE. The ends were cut back, 3 bases at V and 1 base at J, with 17 bases in the middle. The CDR3 spans 17 residues. As DNA, the CDR3 is TGTGCCAGCAGCGCTCCCTCGGGGCAGGGATCCTACAATGAGCAGTTCTTC. This translates into CASSAPSGQGSYNEQFF.

In this sample, this clonotype turned up a few times. This chain links TRBV12-3 or TRBV12-4 with TRBJ1-1; D unclear. V was cut by 7 bases and J by 0 bases, with 9 bases left in between. This CDR3 contains 13 residues. Written as DNA, the CDR3 is TGTGCCAGCACCACCGGGATGAACACTGAAGCTTTCTTT. It yields the protein CASTTGMNTEAFF.

The genes are TRBV5-1 and TRBJ2-4; 7 nucleotides align to TRBD1. The J call is uncertain, as TRBJ2-7 better fits the DNA end. CDR3 length: 14 residues. Germline V CDR1 and CDR2: SGHRS, YFSETQ. The CDR3 DNA is TGCGCCAGCAGCTTGGCTACAGGGGTCTACGAGCAGTACTTC. Amino acids: CASSLATGVYEQYF.